This TCR beta chain was recovered during a study of CD8 T cells in Susac syndrome. Study-level findings and limits: That the number of individuals in its TCR sequencing and HLA analysis was relatively small was acknowledged by the study.

The multiple sclerosis control group consisted of treatment-naive patients whose relapsing-remitting disease, which was either stable or active, fulfilled revised McDonald criteria. To note about this clonotype: Its specificity is not known.

Reverse transcription of about 0.5 to 1 ug RNA was carried out with random hexamers. TCR beta CDR3 was amplified by immunoSEQ multiplex PCR. This amplification extended across 54 Vbeta and 13 Jbeta segments. TCRdb recomputed calls from the immunoSEQ multiplex PCR reads with MiXCR, one row per CDR3 protein. The table lists about 130,000 distinct CDR3 sequences, roughly 94% of them singletons, with around 0.12% in the top ten. Trimming removed 5 bases from V and 5 bases from J, with 1 base in between. This CDR3 spans 10 amino acids. Germline assignment: CDR1 SGHAT and CDR2 FQNNGV. Sequencing was performed on CD4+ T cells from PBMCs. The chain has TRBV11-2 and TRBJ2-1, with D uncertain. This TCR derives from a human donor with multiple sclerosis. The CDR3: CASSHNEQFF. CDR3 sequence (DNA): TGTGCCAGCAGCCACAATGAGCAGTTCTTC.